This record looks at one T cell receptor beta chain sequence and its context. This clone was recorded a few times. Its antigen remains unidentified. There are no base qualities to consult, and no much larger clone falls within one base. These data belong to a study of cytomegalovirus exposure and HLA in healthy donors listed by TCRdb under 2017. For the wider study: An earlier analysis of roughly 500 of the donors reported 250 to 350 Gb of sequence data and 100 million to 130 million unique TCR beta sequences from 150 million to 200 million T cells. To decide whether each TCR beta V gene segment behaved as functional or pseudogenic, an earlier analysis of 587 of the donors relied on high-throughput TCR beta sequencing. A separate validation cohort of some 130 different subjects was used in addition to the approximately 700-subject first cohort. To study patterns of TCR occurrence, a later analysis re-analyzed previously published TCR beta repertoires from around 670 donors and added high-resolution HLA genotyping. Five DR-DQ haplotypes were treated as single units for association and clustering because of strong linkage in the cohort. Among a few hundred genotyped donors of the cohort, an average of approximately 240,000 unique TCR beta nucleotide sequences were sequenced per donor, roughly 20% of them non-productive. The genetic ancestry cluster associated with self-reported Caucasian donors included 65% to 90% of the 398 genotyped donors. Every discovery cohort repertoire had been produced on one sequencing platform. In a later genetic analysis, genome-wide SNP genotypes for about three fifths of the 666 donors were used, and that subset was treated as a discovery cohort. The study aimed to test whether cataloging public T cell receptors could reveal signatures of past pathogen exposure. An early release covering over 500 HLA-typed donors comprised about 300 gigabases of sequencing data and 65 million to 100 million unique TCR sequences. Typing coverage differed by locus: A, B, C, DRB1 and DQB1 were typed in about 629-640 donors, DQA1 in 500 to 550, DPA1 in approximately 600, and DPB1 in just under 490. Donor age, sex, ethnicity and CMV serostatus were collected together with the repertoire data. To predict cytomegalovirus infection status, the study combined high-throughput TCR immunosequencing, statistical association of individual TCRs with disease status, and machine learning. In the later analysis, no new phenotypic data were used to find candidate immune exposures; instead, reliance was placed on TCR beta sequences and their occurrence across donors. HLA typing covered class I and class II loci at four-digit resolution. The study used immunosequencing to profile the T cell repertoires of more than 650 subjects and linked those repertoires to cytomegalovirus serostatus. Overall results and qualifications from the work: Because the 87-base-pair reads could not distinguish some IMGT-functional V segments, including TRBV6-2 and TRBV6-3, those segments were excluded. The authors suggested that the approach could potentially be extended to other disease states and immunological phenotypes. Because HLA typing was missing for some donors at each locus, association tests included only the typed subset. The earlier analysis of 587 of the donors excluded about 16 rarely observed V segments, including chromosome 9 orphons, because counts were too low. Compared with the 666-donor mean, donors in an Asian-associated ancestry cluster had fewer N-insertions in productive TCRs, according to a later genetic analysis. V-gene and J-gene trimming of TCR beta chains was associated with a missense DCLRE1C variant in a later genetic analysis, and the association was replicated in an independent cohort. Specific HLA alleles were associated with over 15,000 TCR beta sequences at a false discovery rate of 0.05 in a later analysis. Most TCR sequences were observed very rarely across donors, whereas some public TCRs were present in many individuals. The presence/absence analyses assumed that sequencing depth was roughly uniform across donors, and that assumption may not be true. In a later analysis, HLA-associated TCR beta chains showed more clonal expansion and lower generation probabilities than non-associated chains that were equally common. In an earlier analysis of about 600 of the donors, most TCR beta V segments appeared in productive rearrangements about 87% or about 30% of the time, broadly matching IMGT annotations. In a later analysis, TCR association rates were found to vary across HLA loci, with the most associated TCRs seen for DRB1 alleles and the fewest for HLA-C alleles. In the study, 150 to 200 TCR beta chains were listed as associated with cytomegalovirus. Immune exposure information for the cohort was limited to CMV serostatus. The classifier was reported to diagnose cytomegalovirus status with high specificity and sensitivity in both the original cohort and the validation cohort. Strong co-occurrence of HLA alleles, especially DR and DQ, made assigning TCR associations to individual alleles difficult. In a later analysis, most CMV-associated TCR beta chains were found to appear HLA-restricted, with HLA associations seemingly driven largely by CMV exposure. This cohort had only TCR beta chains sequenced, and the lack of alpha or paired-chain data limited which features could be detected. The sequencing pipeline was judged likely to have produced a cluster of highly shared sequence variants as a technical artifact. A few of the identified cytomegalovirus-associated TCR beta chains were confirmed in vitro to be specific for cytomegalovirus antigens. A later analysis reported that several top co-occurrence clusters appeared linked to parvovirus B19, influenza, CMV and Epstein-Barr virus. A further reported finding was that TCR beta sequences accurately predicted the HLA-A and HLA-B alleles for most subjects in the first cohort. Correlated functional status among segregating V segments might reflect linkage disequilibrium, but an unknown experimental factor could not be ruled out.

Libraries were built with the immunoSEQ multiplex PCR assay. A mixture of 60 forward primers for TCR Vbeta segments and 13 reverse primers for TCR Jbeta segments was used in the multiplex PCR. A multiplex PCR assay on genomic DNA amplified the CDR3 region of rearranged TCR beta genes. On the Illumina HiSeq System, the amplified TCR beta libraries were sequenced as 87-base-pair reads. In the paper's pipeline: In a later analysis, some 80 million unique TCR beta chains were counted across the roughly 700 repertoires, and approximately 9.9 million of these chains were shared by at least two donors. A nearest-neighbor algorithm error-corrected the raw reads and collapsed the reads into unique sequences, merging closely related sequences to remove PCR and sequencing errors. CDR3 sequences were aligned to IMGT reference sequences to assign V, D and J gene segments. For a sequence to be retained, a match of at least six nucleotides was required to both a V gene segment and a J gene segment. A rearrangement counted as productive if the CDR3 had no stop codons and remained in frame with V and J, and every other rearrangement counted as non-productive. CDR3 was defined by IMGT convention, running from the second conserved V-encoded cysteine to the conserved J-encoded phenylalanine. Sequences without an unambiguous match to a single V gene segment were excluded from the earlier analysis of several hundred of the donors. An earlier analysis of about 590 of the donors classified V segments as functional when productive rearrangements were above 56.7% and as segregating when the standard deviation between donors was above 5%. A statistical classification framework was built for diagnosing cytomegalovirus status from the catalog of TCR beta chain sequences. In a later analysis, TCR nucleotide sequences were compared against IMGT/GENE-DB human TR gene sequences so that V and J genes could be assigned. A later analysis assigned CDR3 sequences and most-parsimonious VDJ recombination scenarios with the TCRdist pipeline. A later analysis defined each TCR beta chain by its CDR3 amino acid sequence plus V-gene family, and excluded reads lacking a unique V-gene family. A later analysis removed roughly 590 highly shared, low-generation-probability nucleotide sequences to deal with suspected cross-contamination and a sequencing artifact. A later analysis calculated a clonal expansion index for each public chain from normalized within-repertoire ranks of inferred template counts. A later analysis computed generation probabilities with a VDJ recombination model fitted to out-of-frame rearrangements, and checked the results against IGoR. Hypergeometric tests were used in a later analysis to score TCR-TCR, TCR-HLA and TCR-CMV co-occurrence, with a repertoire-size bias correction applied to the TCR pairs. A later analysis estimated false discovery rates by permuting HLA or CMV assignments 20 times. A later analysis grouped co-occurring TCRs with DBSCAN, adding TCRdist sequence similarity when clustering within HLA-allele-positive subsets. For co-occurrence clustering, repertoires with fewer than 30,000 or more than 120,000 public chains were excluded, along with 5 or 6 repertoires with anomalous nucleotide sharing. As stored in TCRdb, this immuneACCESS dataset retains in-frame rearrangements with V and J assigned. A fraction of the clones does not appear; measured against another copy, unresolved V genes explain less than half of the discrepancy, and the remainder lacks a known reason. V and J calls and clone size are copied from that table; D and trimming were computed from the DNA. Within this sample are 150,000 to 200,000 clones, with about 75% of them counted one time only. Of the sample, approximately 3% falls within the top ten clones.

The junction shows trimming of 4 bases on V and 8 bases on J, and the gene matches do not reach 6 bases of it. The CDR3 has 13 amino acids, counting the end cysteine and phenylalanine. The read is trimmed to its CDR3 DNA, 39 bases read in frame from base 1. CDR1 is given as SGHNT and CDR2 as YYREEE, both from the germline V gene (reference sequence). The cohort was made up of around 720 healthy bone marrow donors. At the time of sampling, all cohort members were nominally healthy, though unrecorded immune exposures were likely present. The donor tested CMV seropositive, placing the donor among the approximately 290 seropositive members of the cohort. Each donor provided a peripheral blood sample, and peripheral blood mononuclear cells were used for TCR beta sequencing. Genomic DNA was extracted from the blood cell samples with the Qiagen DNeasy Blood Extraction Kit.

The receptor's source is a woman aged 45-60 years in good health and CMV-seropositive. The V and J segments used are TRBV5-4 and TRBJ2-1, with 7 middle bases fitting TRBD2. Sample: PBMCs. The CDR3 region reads CASSPRLAHEQFF. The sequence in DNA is TGTGCCAGCAGCCCACGACTAGCCCATGAGCAGTTCTTC.